The T cell receptor (beta chain) under discussion was sequenced for a study of Ad26.COV2.S vaccination and SARS-CoV-2 variants. Study information: Ad26.COV2.S shots went into the muscle once or twice, 56 days apart.

A word on this clone: No antigen is known for it.

The table came from immunoSEQ multiplex PCR; TCRdb's copy has only in-frame clones and leaves some out. The sample lists some 270,000 clones; roughly nine tenths were seen once. Broader study findings: The authors reported substantial breadth in spike-specific CD8+ and CD4+ T cell responses after vaccination. An underestimation of total T cell responses may have resulted from the TCR breadth and depth analyses.

Treatment described: roughly 20 received Ad26.COV2.S at low or high dose, single or two shots; a few received placebo; per-sample allocation not given. Day 63 after the first injection of vaccine or placebo was the sampling time. Trimming shortened V by 0 bases and J by 4 bases, and 14 bases separated the two germline ends. The germline gives CDR1 SGDLS, CDR2 YYNGEE. The CDR3 loop spans 17 amino acids. The rearrangement links TRBV9 to TRBJ2-6, with D perhaps matching TRBD1 (5 bases). This clonotype originated in a person between 18 and 65 years old who received the Ad26.COV2.S COVID-19 vaccine or a placebo. Sample: peripheral blood, taken in a trial of Ad26.COV2.S vaccine versus placebo. DNA of the CDR3: TGTGCCAGCAGCGTAGATCCAGGGTTCTCCGGGGCCAACGTCCTGACTTTC. Amino acids: CASSVDPGFSGANVLTF. Full variable domain (missing parts from reference TRBV9 and TRBJ2-6): DSGVTQTPKHLITATGQRVTLRCSPRSGDLSVYWYQQSLDQGLQFLIQYYNGEERAKGNILERFSAQQFPDLHSELNLSSLELGDSALYFCASSVDPGFSGANVLTFGAGSRLTVL.